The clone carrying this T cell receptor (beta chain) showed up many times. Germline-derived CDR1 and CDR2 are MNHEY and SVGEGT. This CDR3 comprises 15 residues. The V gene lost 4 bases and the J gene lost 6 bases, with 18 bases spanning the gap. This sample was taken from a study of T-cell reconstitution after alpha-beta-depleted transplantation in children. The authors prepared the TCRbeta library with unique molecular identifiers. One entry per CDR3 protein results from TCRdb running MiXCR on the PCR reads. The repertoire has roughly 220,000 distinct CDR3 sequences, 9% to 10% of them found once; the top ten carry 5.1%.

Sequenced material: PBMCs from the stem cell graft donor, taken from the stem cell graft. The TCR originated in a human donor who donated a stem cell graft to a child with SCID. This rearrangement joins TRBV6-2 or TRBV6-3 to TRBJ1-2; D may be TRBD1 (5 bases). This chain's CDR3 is CASSFTRRTSDGYTF. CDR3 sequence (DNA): TGTGCCAGCAGTTTTACCCGCAGGACATCAGATGGCTACACCTTC.